One sample yielded the 32 T cell receptor beta chains listed below, sequenced in a study of blood T cell repertoires in COVID-19. Libraries were prepared by immunoSEQ multiplex PCR; TCRdb keeps only in-frame clonotypes and omits some of them. The sample lists under 250,000 clones; 85% were seen once. The sample comprised peripheral blood. These TCRs come from a woman in her 70s with COVID-19, enrolled during active disease.

Only a few counts were recorded for this clone. The chain uses TRBV19 and TRBJ1-1, with D unclear. The V gene's germline CDR1 is LNHDA and CDR2 SQIVND (reference sequence). The CDR3 loop spans 13 amino acids. V lost 5 bases and J 4 bases, leaving 11 bases between the germline ends. The CDR3 loop reads CASSREGITEAFF. The CDR3 coding sequence is TGTGCCAGTAGTCGTGAGGGTATCACTGAAGCTTTCTTT.

The genes are TRBV18 and TRBJ2-1; D remains unclear. CDR3 size: 17 residues. Trimming took off 1 base at V and 0 bases at J, with 13 bases between the two ends. Germline CDR1 reads KGHSH; CDR2 reads LQKENI. The CDR3 DNA follows: TGTGCCAGCTCACCACTGGGTTCTGCTAGCTCCTACAATGAGCAGTTCTTC. Protein product: CASSPLGSASSYNEQFF.

V usage is TRBV7-2 and J usage is TRBJ1-2; tentative D call: TRBD1 (5 bases). This CDR3 has 16 residues. Germline V gene lookup returns CDR1 SGHTA and CDR2 FQGNSA. V lost 2 bases, J lost 0 bases, and 13 bases lay in between. CDR3 sequence reads: CASSLSWGLANYGYTF. CDR3 nucleotide sequence: TGTGCCAGCAGCTTAAGTTGGGGCCTAGCTAACTATGGCTACACCTTC.

This sequence joins TRBV5-4 and TRBJ2-5, with TRBD2 identical over 14 bases. This CDR3 comprises 16 residues. V shed 4 bases, J shed 5 bases, and the junction held 7 bases outside the gene matches. The germline CDR1 and CDR2 sequences are SGHNT and YYREEE (reference sequence). The CDR3 bases are TGTGCCAGCAGCAGACTAGCGGGGGGGCCGGTCGAGACCCAGTACTTC. This gives the protein CASSRLAGGPVETQYF.

In the case of this clone: This same CDR3 is encoded by further DNA sequences in the sample. J is TRBJ2-2 and V is TRBV7-9; tentative D call: TRBD2 (6 bases). Per the germline V gene, CDR1 is SEHNR and CDR2 is FQNEAQ (reference sequence). The CDR3 loop spans 14 amino acids. V lost 2 bases, J lost 5 bases, and 9 bases lay in between. CDR3 in DNA: TGTGCCAGCAGCTTATCCCTAGCGACCGGGGAGCTGTTTTTT. This gives the protein CASSLSLATGELFF.

The chain links TRBV9 to TRBJ2-1; D ambiguous. The CDR3 spans 14 residues. Trimming left V 0 bases short and J 9 bases short, with 13 bases between. Germline CDR1 SGDLS, CDR2 YYNGEE. The CDR3 DNA follows: TGTGCCAGCAGCGTAGCTCAGCTTTCGGGTGAGCAGTTCTTC. This gives the protein CASSVAQLSGEQFF.

The J gene is TRBJ1-2, the V gene TRBV7-3; possibly TRBD1 for D (5 bases). The CDR3 has 14 residues. Germline CDR1 SGHTA, CDR2 FQGTGA. The germline V and J ends were trimmed by 5 bases and 6 bases, with 16 bases remaining between them. In DNA form, the CDR3 reads TGTGCCAGCAGCCCTACCACAGGATGGGATGGCTACACCTTC. Amino acid sequence: CASSPTTGWDGYTF.

The chain has TRBV9 and TRBJ2-5; 10 positions agree with TRBD2. Looked up from germline, CDR1 is SGDLS and CDR2 is YYNGEE. J was trimmed by 3 bases and V by 3 bases; bases with no gene match: 8. This CDR3 region has 16 residues. As DNA, the CDR3 is TGTGCCAGCAGCGGGGTAGCGGGGGGATCGGAAGAGACCCAGTACTTC. This translates into CASSGVAGGSEETQYF.

The V and J genes are TRBV6-5 and TRBJ1-6; 8 bases are a match to TRBD1. Per germline, CDR1 MNHEY and CDR2 SVGAGI. V trimming: 4 bases; J trimming: 6 bases; junction bases outside the gene matches: 8. The CDR3 loop spans 16 amino acids. CDR3 in amino acids: CASSWAGTGSNSPLHF. CDR3 in DNA: TGTGCCAGCAGTTGGGCCGGGACAGGATCTAATTCACCCCTCCACTTT.

In DNA form, the CDR3 reads TGTGCCAGCAGCTTGTATTCACAGCGGGAGTGGAATGAGCAGTTCTTC. Encoded protein: CASSLYSQREWNEQFF. This rearrangement joins TRBV5-6 to TRBJ2-1; 8 bases map to TRBD2. The CDR3 has 16 residues. The trim removed 1 base at V and 7 bases at J, leaving 10 bases unmatched. Germline CDR1 is SGHDT and CDR2 is YYEEEE.

The genes are TRBV15 and TRBJ1-5; a possible D gene is TRBD1 (6 bases). This CDR3 spans 13 amino acids. V was clipped by 4 bases and J by 5 bases, with 9 bases between them. Germline assignment: CDR1 LNHNV and CDR2 YYDKDF (reference sequence). DNA of the CDR3: TGTGCCACCAGCACCCGACAGGATCAGCCCCAGCATTTT. Protein sequence: CATSTRQDQPQHF.

The V and J genes are TRBV7-2 and TRBJ1-2; no firm D call. The CDR3 runs to 14 residues. Looked up from germline, CDR1 is SGHTA and CDR2 is FQGNSA. The V end was cut by 2 bases, the J end by 0 bases, with 7 bases between. CDR3 DNA: TGTGCCAGCAGCTTATCAGATGCTAACTATGGCTACACCTTC. Its translation is CASSLSDANYGYTF.

V gene TRBV5-4 combines with J gene TRBJ1-6; TRBD1 matches 7 bases. The germline V gene has CDR1 SGHNT and CDR2 YYREEE (reference sequence). V was pared by 1 base and J by 2 bases, with 6 bases of the junction left unmatched. The CDR3 is 17 residues long. The CDR3 protein is CASSLNRGDTYNSPLHF. The CDR3 DNA is TGTGCCAGCAGCTTGAACAGGGGTGACACCTATAATTCACCCCTCCACTTT.

The chain has TRBV11-3 and TRBJ2-3; TRBD2 matches 12 bases. The J segment lost 5 bases and the V segment lost 5 bases, leaving 8 bases of the junction unmatched. Per germline, CDR1 SGHNT and CDR2 YENEEA. This CDR3 region has 16 residues. CDR3 in amino acids: CASSLSSGGVVDTQYF. CDR3 DNA: TGTGCCAGCAGCCTCTCTAGCGGGGGGGTTGTAGATACGCAGTATTTT.

CDR3 DNA sequence: TGTGCCAGCATCCGCACTTGGGGACTAGAAGGCGAGCAGTACTTC. It yields the protein CASIRTWGLEGEQYF. This chain joins TRBV6-5 and TRBJ2-7, with 8 nucleotides matching TRBD2. Germline V lookup: CDR1 MNHEY, CDR2 SVGAGI. Germline trimming cut 7 bases from V and 6 bases from J; bases unmatched to any gene: 14. The CDR3 covers 15 residues.

The V call is TRBV30, the J call TRBJ1-2; D gene uncertain. The CDR3 covers 12 residues. Trimming shortened V by 3 bases and J by 9 bases, and 14 bases separated the two germline ends. Germline CDR1 and CDR2: GTSNPN and SVGIG (reference sequence). Here the CDR3 reads CAWRIEFSSYTF. CDR3 nucleotide sequence: TGTGCCTGGAGAATAGAATTTTCGAGCTACACCTTC.

This clone was recorded many times. The V call is TRBV21-1, the J call TRBJ1-5; the D segment call TRBD1 is taken from the table without a DNA check. TRBV21-1 corresponds to a pseudogene. This CDR3 has 15 residues. This chain's CDR3 is CASSRGRGGNQPQHF. Here the CDR3 DNA reads TGTGCCAGCAGCAGAGGCAGGGGAGGCAATCAGCCCCAGCATTTT.

The chain joins TRBV19 to TRBJ1-5; perhaps TRBD1 as D (5 bases). Germline loops: CDR1 LNHDA, CDR2 SQIVND (reference sequence). Trimming took 3 bases from V and 8 from J, leaving 17 bases between them. CDR3 size: 15 residues. For the CDR3, the DNA is TGTGCCAGTAGTATGACGGAGTCCCAGGGCAAGCCCCAGCATTTT. Protein sequence: CASSMTESQGKPQHF. Full variable domain (outside the CDR3, taken from reference TRBV19 and TRBJ1-5): DGGITQSPKYLFRKEGQNVTLSCEQNLNHDAMYWYRQDPGQGLRLIYYSQIVNDFQKGDIAEGYSVSREKKESFPLTVTSAQKNPTAFYLCASSMTESQGKPQHFGDGTRLSIL.

The V call is TRBV28, the J call TRBJ1-6; D unresolved. The CDR3 loop spans 13 amino acids. CDR1 and CDR2 (germline): MDHEN, SYDVKM. Trimming pared 10 bases from V and 0 bases from J, leaving 7 bases between. DNA of the CDR3: TGTGCCACCGAGCGCTCCTATAATTCACCCCTCCACTTT. Translated, it gives CATERSYNSPLHF.

The chain uses TRBV4-3 and TRBJ2-5; the match to TRBD2 covers 7 bases. There are 16 residues in the CDR3. In germline, CDR1 is LGHNA, CDR2 YSLEER. V shed 1 base, J shed 4 bases, and the junction held 9 bases outside the gene matches. The CDR3 region is CASSQGFGLGGETQYF. CDR3 DNA: TGCGCCAGCAGCCAAGGTTTTGGACTAGGCGGAGAGACCCAGTACTTC.

This chain uses TRBV6-8 with TRBJ1-4, with 10 bases that match TRBD1. V was pared by 6 bases and J by 5 bases, with 12 bases of the junction left unmatched. Germline CDR1 reads MNHGY; CDR2 reads SAAAGT. The CDR3 runs to 17 residues. In DNA, the CDR3 is TGTGCCAGCAGGCCCGGGACAGGGGTCGGGTTAAATGAAAAACTGTTTTTT. Amino acid sequence: CASRPGTGVGLNEKLFF.

CDR3 sequence reads: CASSTLTGSSNQPQHF. The CDR3 DNA reads TGTGCCAGTAGTACCCTGACAGGGAGTAGCAATCAGCCCCAGCATTTT. The V gene is TRBV19, the J gene TRBJ1-5, with 7 nucleotides matching TRBD1. This CDR3 contains 16 residues. Germline V gene sequence: CDR1 LNHDA, CDR2 SQIVND (reference sequence). After removal of 4 bases from V and 0 bases from J, the junction contained 6 bases not matched to a gene.

Of note for this clone: The junction departs from the called germline gene at one end, perhaps through a read error. The V and J genes are TRBV7-7 and TRBJ2-3; tentatively, D is TRBD2 (6 bases). This CDR3 has 15 amino acids. Germline assignment: CDR1 SSHAT and CDR2 FNYEAQ (reference sequence). CDR3 residues: CASSRGTGTTDTQYF. DNA for the CDR3: TGTGCTAGCAGCCGCGGGACGGGAACCACAGATACGCAGTATTTT.

V usage is TRBV4-2 and J usage is TRBJ1-2; 7 bases map to TRBD1. Germline trimming cut 2 bases from V and 2 bases from J; bases unmatched to any gene: 5. The CDR3 has 15 residues. CDR1 is LGHNA and CDR2 is YNFKEQ in the germline V gene. CDR3 amino acids: CASSQSLRGNYGYTF. The CDR3 nucleotides are TGTGCCAGCAGCCAATCTCTCAGGGGGAACTATGGCTACACCTTC.

As DNA, the CDR3 is TGCGCCAGCAGCTCGACAGGGAATAGCAATCAGCCCCAGCATTTT. It is translated as CASSSTGNSNQPQHF. This rearrangement joins TRBV5-1 to TRBJ1-5; 7 nucleotides match TRBD1. Germline V CDR1 and CDR2: SGHRS, YFSETQ. This CDR3 spans 15 amino acids. V lost 3 bases, J lost 0 bases, and 3 bases stayed unmatched. The whole variable domain, filled in from reference TRBV5-1 and TRBJ1-5, reads KAGVTQTPRYLIKTRGQQVTLSCSPISGHRSVSWYQQTPGQGLQFLFEYFSETQRNKGNFPGRFSGRQFSNSRSEMNVSTLELGDSALYLCASSSTGNSNQPQHFGDGTRLSIL.

The chain has TRBV12-3 or TRBV12-4 and TRBJ1-2, with 7 nucleotides matching TRBD1. The CDR3 extends over 13 amino acids. V lost 7 bases and J lost 4; bases outside the gene matches: 6. The CDR3 loop is CASTPGGPYGYTF. The CDR3 DNA is TGTGCCAGCACCCCAGGGGGGCCCTATGGCTACACCTTC.

The rearrangement joins TRBV3-1 (or the pseudogene TRBV3-2) to TRBJ1-2, with D unclear. Looked up from germline, CDR1 is LGHDT and CDR2 is YNNKEL (reference sequence). V lost 0 bases and J lost 8, with 16 bases in between. CDR3 length: 15 amino acids. The CDR3 DNA follows: TGTGCCAGCAGCCAAGATGGCGGGGTGACTGGGGGCTACACCTTC. The encoded protein is CASSQDGGVTGGYTF.

The chain links TRBV6-5 to TRBJ1-4; D gene ambiguous. Germline V gives CDR1 MNHEY, CDR2 SVGAGI. The CDR3 runs to 13 residues. Trimming removed 0 bases at V and 4 bases at J, with 3 bases between. The chain's CDR3 is CASSYSNNEKLFF. The CDR3 DNA follows: TGTGCCAGCAGTTACTCTAATAATGAAAAACTGTTTTTT.

V and J are TRBV6-5 and TRBJ1-4, with a possible D match to TRBD1 (6 bases). This CDR3 has 14 residues. V lost 4 bases and J 7 bases, leaving 13 bases between the germline ends. Germline-derived CDR1 and CDR2 are MNHEY and SVGAGI. The CDR3 sequence: CASSLGGVGEKLFF. The CDR3 DNA reads TGTGCCAGCAGTTTAGGGGGGGTCGGTGAAAAACTGTTTTTT.

The CDR3 DNA reads TGTGCTTCAGCTGGGGCATCACGGGCTAATGAAAAACTGTTTTTT. It encodes CASAGASRANEKLFF. The chain recombines TRBV6-5 with TRBJ1-4; TRBD1 is a possible D gene (5 bases). The V gene's germline CDR1 is MNHEY and CDR2 SVGAGI. CDR3 length: 15 amino acids.

The chain has TRBV14 and TRBJ1-1; perhaps TRBD1 as D (6 bases). V shed 1 base and J shed 1 base, with 7 bases lying between them. This CDR3 is 14 amino acids long. Germline loops: CDR1 SGHDN, CDR2 FVKESK. The chain's CDR3 is CASSQVRGNTEAFF. The CDR3 region has the DNA TGTGCCAGCAGCCAAGTCAGGGGGAACACTGAAGCTTTCTTT.

The chain combines TRBV5-1 with TRBJ1-2; TRBD1 matches at 8 bases. The CDR3 is 15 amino acids. With 4 bases clipped from V and 5 bases from J, the junction kept 10 bases outside the gene matches. CDR1 is SGHRS, CDR2 YFSETQ, per germline. The CDR3, as DNA: TGCGCCAGCAGCCCCCAGACAGGGGACGGGTATGGCTACACCTTC. As protein: CASSPQTGDGYGYTF.